This T cell receptor beta chain was recorded in a study of blood T cell repertoires in COVID-19 (dated by TCRdb to the early 2020s). Describing the broader study: Collaborator samples came from the United States, Italy and Spain and covered acute and convalescent phases of COVID-19. The prospective study material was composed of cDNA or gDNA derived from T cells, B-cell-depleted T cells, or PBMCs. The sample metadata nearly always contained a de-identified subject ID, COVID-19 status, age in years and sex. Where HLA class I and class II types were available, the types were taken from metadata supplied by the sample provider, not from assay-based typing. The samples were drawn from the first 160 participants of the ongoing ImmuneRACE study and from more than 1,000 subjects provided by 6 global collaborators. Subjects who had been exposed to COVID-19, were actively infected with it, or had recovered from it provided the deeply sampled blood TCRbeta repertoires that made up the dataset. The repertoires were released in a freely available public database intended as a resource for research on the immune response to SARS-CoV-2.

What the research found in general, with its limitations: The quantity of clinical and demographic metadata differed by source and by participant and was supplied without curation.

TCRbeta CDR3 regions were amplified from genomic DNA using the immunoSEQ Assay, a bias-controlled multiplex PCR. The authors processed their data as follows. Within the assay, amplification of reference gene primers was used to estimate how many nucleated cells each sample contained. Sequence reads were collapsed and filtered to measure the absolute abundance of every unique TCRbeta CDR3 rearrangement. Productive Simpson clonality was computed per sample as the square root of Simpson's diversity index over productive rearrangements. The table was pulled from immuneACCESS by TCRdb, which kept in-frame rearrangements only. Such tables lose some clones; where checked, under half of the loss comes from unresolved V genes, and the rest has no known cause. V, J and clone size were drawn from that table, and D and trimming were deduced from the DNA. Within this sample are fewer than 250,000 clones, with around four fifths of them counted one time only. Around 6.4% of the sample is in the top ten clones.

Points on this clone: No cognate antigen has been identified for it. No quality values exist for individual bases; no much larger clone is one base distant.

V is reduced by 8 bases and J by 0 bases, leaving a spacing of 10 bases between them. The CDR3 runs 13 amino acids, cysteine and phenylalanine included. Only the CDR3 part of the read is kept: 39 bases, read in frame from the first base. The CDR1 and CDR2 encoded by the germline V gene are MNHEY and SVGAGI. Each collaborating institution followed its own protocols to collect whole blood in K2EDTA tubes. Collaborator samples were shipped for TCRbeta analysis as frozen whole blood, isolated PBMCs, or DNA extracted from either sample type. Sample: peripheral blood. This TCR derives from a woman aged 60-75 years with active or convalescent COVID-19. The chain joins TRBV6-5 to TRBJ1-1; matching of 6 bases hints at TRBD1 as the D gene. CDR3 region: CASCWGLNTEAFF. The DNA is as follows: TGTGCCAGCTGTTGGGGGCTGAACACTGAAGCTTTCTTT.